These 27 T cell receptor beta chains came from one sample sequenced in a study of blood T cells in healthy people across ages. It was with a sample-barcoded 5' primer and a J-beta primer mix that a second PCR of about 7 to 12 cycles was run. TCRdb re-called the 5' RACE reads through MiXCR, storing one row per CDR3 protein. Of around 1,800,000 distinct CDR3 sequences in the sample, about two fifths were seen once. Sample: blood. The receptors were gathered from a human donor in good health.

This sequence joins TRBV3-1 and TRBJ1-3; the D is unclear. The V end was cut by 0 bases, the J end by 1 base, with 7 bases between. CDR3 length: 15 residues. Germline CDR1 and CDR2: LGHDT and YNNKEL (reference sequence). The CDR3 protein is CASSQDRESGNTIYF. CDR3 coding DNA: TGTGCCAGCAGCCAAGATCGAGAGTCTGGAAACACCATATATTTT.

The chain joins TRBV20-1 to TRBJ1-5; D remains ambiguous. The germline V gene has CDR1 DFQATT and CDR2 SNEGSKA (reference sequence). This CDR3 region has 15 residues. Trimming stripped 5 bases from V and 3 bases from J, with 17 bases between. CDR3 protein: CSAGQAIFDNQPQHF. The CDR3 coding sequence is TGCAGTGCTGGGCAGGCGATTTTTGACAATCAGCCCCAGCATTTT.

V is TRBV7-2 and J is TRBJ2-1; 9 nucleotides align to TRBD1. Germline CDR1 and CDR2: SGHTA and FQGNSA. The V and J ends lost 5 bases and 11 bases, in that order; junction bases with no gene match: 13. The CDR3 contains 15 residues. CDR3 sequence reads: CASSPQGQGVLQQFF. CDR3 nucleotides: TGTGCCAGCAGCCCTCAGGGACAGGGTGTACTTCAGCAGTTCTTC. Together with reference TRBV7-2 and TRBJ2-1, the CDR3 gives the full variable domain: GAGVSQSPSNKVTEKGKDVELRCDPISGHTALYWYRQSLGQGLEFLIYFQGNSAPDKSGLPSDRFSAERTGGSVSTLTIQRTQQEDSAVYLCASSPQGQGVLQQFFGPGTRLTVL.

The chain uses TRBV12-5 and TRBJ1-5, with D perhaps TRBD1 (5 bases). The CDR3 sequence is 14 residues long. Germline CDR1 reads LGHNT; CDR2 reads FRNRAP. The ends were cut back, 6 bases at V and 7 bases at J, with 16 bases in the middle. Here the CDR3 reads CASGPYRRRQPQHF. The CDR3 nucleotides are TGTGCTAGTGGCCCTTACAGGAGGCGGCAGCCCCAGCATTTT. The full variable domain, with the rest looked up from reference TRBV12-5 and TRBJ1-5, is DARVTQTPRHKVTEMGQEVTMRCQPILGHNTVFWYRQTMMQGLELLAYFRNRAPLDDSGMPKDRFSAEMPDATLATLKIQPSEPRDSAVYFCASGPYRRRQPQHFGDGTRLSIL.

This chain links TRBV20-1 with TRBJ2-3, with a possible D match to TRBD2 (6 bases). The germline V gene encodes CDR1 DFQATT and CDR2 SNEGSKA (reference sequence). V dropped 5 bases and J dropped 7 bases, with 10 bases sitting between them. The CDR3 spans 11 residues. Written as DNA, the CDR3 is TGCAGTGCTGGCCGGGACTATACGCAGTATTTT. It codes for CSAGRDYTQYF.

The gene calls are TRBV5-1 and TRBJ1-1; D uncertain. The CDR3 runs 13 residues. V shed 4 bases and J shed 0 bases, with 7 bases lying between them. Germline V gives CDR1 SGHRS, CDR2 YFSETQ. The CDR3 bases are TGCGCCAGCAGCCCTATAATGAACACTGAAGCTTTCTTT. It is translated as CASSPIMNTEAFF.

This sequence joins TRBV6-5 and TRBJ1-1; D remains ambiguous. V was shortened by 0 bases and J by 0 bases, with 8 bases between the two germline ends. Looked up from germline, CDR1 is MNHEY and CDR2 is SVGAGI. This CDR3 has 15 residues. CDR3 residues: CASSYSIGMNTEAFF. CDR3 coding DNA: TGTGCCAGCAGTTACTCGATTGGGATGAACACTGAAGCTTTCTTT.

Note on this clonotype: The junction and the germline gene differ at one end; a read error may be behind it. This chain uses TRBV3-1 with TRBJ1-2; D possibly corresponds to TRBD1 (6 bases). This CDR3 region has 13 residues. Per the germline V gene, CDR1 is LGHDT and CDR2 is YNNKEL (reference sequence). CDR3 in amino acids: CASGQTPGDGYTF. For the CDR3, the DNA is TGTGCCAGCGGCCAAACCCCAGGGGACGGCTACACCTTC.

The J gene is TRBJ2-5, the V gene TRBV5-1; no definite D call. The end of the DNA aligns better with TRBJ2-7, so the J call may be wrong. Germline V lookup: CDR1 SGHRS, CDR2 YFSETQ. The CDR3 runs 13 residues. CDR3 protein: CASSALYRSEQYF. The CDR3 nucleotides are TGCGCCAGCAGCGCCTTATACCGTTCCGAGCAGTACTTC.

The V and J genes are TRBV6-2 or TRBV6-3 and TRBJ2-7; TRBD2 matches at 7 bases. Germline trimming cut 7 bases from V and 3 bases from J; bases unmatched to any gene: 18. The CDR3 sequence is 17 residues long. Germline-derived CDR1 and CDR2 are MNHEY and SVGEGT. This chain's CDR3 is CASIPTLRASGNYEQYF. DNA of the CDR3: TGTGCCAGCATACCCACCCTTCGCGCTAGCGGAAACTACGAGCAGTACTTC.

This rearrangement joins TRBV3-1 to TRBJ2-7, with no clear D. Trimming left V 4 bases short and J 0 bases short, with 10 bases between. Germline V gene lookup returns CDR1 LGHDT and CDR2 YNNKEL (reference sequence). The CDR3 loop spans 14 amino acids. In nucleotides, the CDR3 is TGTGCCAGCAGCCCCTTCCGGATCTCCTACGAGCAGTACTTC. Translating gives CASSPFRISYEQYF.

This clonotype turned up a few times. The genes are TRBV6-1 and TRBJ1-1; D unclear. The length of the CDR3 is 14 residues. V was pared by 1 base and J by 4 bases, with 10 bases between. Germline CDR1 is MNHNS and CDR2 is SASEGT. CDR3 nucleotides: TGTGCCAGCAGTGAAGGACCCTACCCCACTGAAGCTTTCTTT. Its protein is CASSEGPYPTEAFF.

V is TRBV4-2 and J is TRBJ1-1; TRBD1 matches at 9 bases. Germline CDR1 LGHNA, CDR2 YNFKEQ. The J segment lost 5 bases and the V segment lost 4 bases, leaving 8 bases of the junction unmatched. The CDR3 is 15 residues long. The CDR3 region has the DNA TGTGCCAGCAGCCCTCAACAGGGGGCGCTAACTGAAGCTTTCTTT. Protein sequence: CASSPQQGALTEAFF.

CDR3 protein: CASSGGDRGFETQYF. The CDR3 bases are TGTGCCAGCAGTGGGGGAGACAGGGGATTCGAGACCCAGTACTTC. The V gene is TRBV27, the J gene TRBJ2-5; 8 nucleotides agree with TRBD1. CDR1 and CDR2 from the germline V gene are MNHEY and SMNVEV (reference sequence). Trimming at V came to 5 bases and at J to 5 bases, leaving 10 bases not matched to a gene. The CDR3 loop spans 15 amino acids.

The chain links TRBV5-5 to TRBJ1-5, with TRBD1 identical over 8 bases. The CDR3 has 15 residues. The trim removed 2 bases at V and 7 bases at J, leaving 8 bases unmatched. Germline V CDR1 and CDR2: SGHKS, YYEKEE (reference sequence). This CDR3 is CASSFGQGAWQPQHF. The CDR3 nucleotides read TGTGCCAGCAGCTTTGGGCAGGGGGCTTGGCAGCCCCAGCATTTT.

The chain employs TRBV20-1 and TRBJ2-5; TRBD2 is a possible D gene (6 bases). This CDR3 has 13 residues. In germline, CDR1 is DFQATT, CDR2 SNEGSKA (reference sequence). The V end was cut by 4 bases, the J end by 4 bases, with 13 bases between. DNA of the CDR3: TGCAGTGCTAACCCGGCGGGGACAGAGACCCAGTACTTC. Its protein product is CSANPAGTETQYF.

The chain has TRBV29-1 and TRBJ2-3, with D possibly matching TRBD1 (6 bases). CDR3 length: 15 residues. V lost 4 bases to trimming and J lost 1 base, with 15 bases between them. Germline-derived CDR1 and CDR2 are SQVTM and ANQGSEA. CDR3 nucleotide sequence: TGCAGCGTTGGGTACAGGGAAGTCGGCACAGATACGCAGTATTTT. Residues: CSVGYREVGTDTQYF.

This clonotype was detected a few times. The rearrangement uses TRBV20-1 and TRBJ2-7; D is unclear. The CDR3 is made up of 12 amino acids. In germline, CDR1 is DFQATT, CDR2 SNEGSKA (reference sequence). Deletions cut 6 bases from V and 3 bases from J, with 12 bases between. For the CDR3, the DNA is TGCAGTGCCCAATACACGGACTACGAGCAGTACTTC. It yields the protein CSAQYTDYEQYF.

The chain carries TRBV28 and TRBJ2-7, with no clear D. CDR3 length equals 16 residues. Trimming shortened V by 3 bases and J by 2 bases, and 17 bases separated the two germline ends. CDR1 MDHEN and CDR2 SYDVKM come from the germline V gene. DNA of the CDR3: TGTGCCAGCAGTTTGGGGTTGGCTTATACTGCCTACGAGCAGTACTTC. Translated, it gives CASSLGLAYTAYEQYF. Full variable domain (remainder filled in from reference TRBV28 and TRBJ2-7): DVKVTQSSRYLVKRTGEKVFLECVQDMDHENMFWYRQDPGLGLRLIYFSYDVKMKEKGDIPEGYSVSREKKERFSLILESASTNQTSMYLCASSLGLAYTAYEQYFGPGTRLTVT.

The genes are TRBV3-1 and TRBJ2-4, with 11 nucleotides matching TRBD2. The assigned J gene may be wrong: the sequence end matches TRBJ2-7 better. CDR1 and CDR2 from the germline V gene are LGHDT and YNNKEL (reference sequence). The CDR3 runs 17 residues. DNA for the CDR3: TGTGCCAGCAGCCAAGTGGGGACTAGCGGTCGACTCTACGAGCAGTACTTC. It specifies CASSQVGTSGRLYEQYF.

V is TRBV7-2 and J is TRBJ1-1; D gene unclear. V dropped 5 bases and J dropped 5 bases, with 18 bases sitting between them. Germline loops: CDR1 SGHTA, CDR2 FQGNSA. The CDR3 consists of 15 residues. CDR3 in amino acids: CASSVGLREGTEAFF. The CDR3, as DNA: TGTGCCAGCAGCGTCGGGTTGAGGGAAGGAACTGAAGCTTTCTTT.

The chain couples TRBV6-5 to TRBJ1-4; D uncertain. V was clipped by 8 bases and J by 0 bases, with 13 bases between them. Germline CDR1 and CDR2: MNHEY and SVGAGI. This CDR3 contains 15 residues. CDR3 in amino acids: CASSRSFATNEKLFF. In DNA, the CDR3 is TGTGCCAGCTCCCGAAGCTTTGCAACTAATGAAAAACTGTTTTTT.

V is TRBV5-4 and J is TRBJ2-1, with 9 bases lining up with TRBD2. Germline CDR1 SGHNT, CDR2 YYREEE (reference sequence). The CDR3 spans 17 residues. With 4 bases clipped from V and 9 bases from J, the junction kept 17 bases outside the gene matches. In DNA form, the CDR3 reads TGTGCCAGCAGCCCGAGGGGCAAAAGCGGGGGGACCGGTGAGCAGTTCTTC. Residues: CASSPRGKSGGTGEQFF.

This chain uses TRBV10-3 with TRBJ2-1; unclear D gene. The CDR3 length is 16 residues. V was pared by 4 bases and J by 5 bases, with 18 bases between. CDR1 and CDR2 from the germline V gene are ENHRY and SYGVKD. In DNA form, the CDR3 reads TGTGCCATCAGTGGATCAGTAGGGCAGACCAACAATGAGCAGTTCTTC. Protein product: CAISGSVGQTNNEQFF.

The chain links TRBV12-3 or TRBV12-4 to TRBJ2-7; perhaps TRBD1 as D (6 bases). This CDR3 comprises 17 residues. Between the trimmed V and J ends, which lost 5 bases and 3 bases, there was a span of 23 bases. In nucleotides, the CDR3 is TGTGCCAGCAGTCCGGGGCCCCACACAGGGTTAAGCTACGAGCAGTACTTC. Protein product: CASSPGPHTGLSYEQYF.

The V call is TRBV5-1, the J call TRBJ2-7; 9 positions match TRBD2. The J call is doubtful: the DNA matches TRBJ2-5 better. The CDR3 has 16 amino acids. CDR1 and CDR2 (germline): SGHRS, YFSETQ. CDR3 nucleotides: TGCGCCAGCAGCTTCGTTAGCGGGGGTGCTGGAGAGACCCAGTACTTC. It specifies CASSFVSGGAGETQYF.

The CDR3 nucleotides read TGTGCCAGCAGTTTAGGGACAGGGGCGGAGAATGAGCAGTTCTTC. Encoded protein: CASSLGTGAENEQFF. The chain joins TRBV12-3 or TRBV12-4 to TRBJ2-1; TRBD1 matches 9 bases. V trimming: 1 base; J trimming: 7 bases; junction bases outside the gene matches: 5. The CDR3 is 15 residues long.